Following are 18 T cell receptor beta chains from one sample sequenced in a study of T cell responses to AZD1222 COVID-19 vaccine. Clones were sequenced by immunoSEQ multiplex PCR, and TCRdb holds only the in-frame ones, with some missing. Found here are 130,000 to 150,000 clones, 88% of them singletons; the top ten hold under 7%. This sample comprised peripheral blood, obtained 28 days after the second dose of the MenACWY control vaccine. All receptors come from an adult who received the MenACWY meningococcal vaccine as a control.

This chain connects TRBV6-5 to TRBJ2-7, with TRBD1 matching 10 bases. V trimming: 6 bases; J trimming: 5 bases; junction bases outside the gene matches: 7. The germline CDR1 and CDR2 sequences are MNHEY and SVGAGI. This CDR3 is built from 14 residues. For the CDR3, the DNA is TGTGCCAGCAGGGGGACAGGGGTTCTTAACGAGCAGTACTTC. Protein sequence: CASRGTGVLNEQYF.

The chain uses TRBV12-3 or TRBV12-4 and TRBJ1-6; D not certain. The ends were cut back, 8 bases at V and 8 bases at J, with 7 bases in the middle. The CDR3 is made up of 11 amino acids. Here the CDR3 reads CASGLHSPLHF. The CDR3 DNA is TGTGCCAGCGGGCTCCATTCACCCCTCCACTTT.

The chain combines TRBV7-2 with TRBJ1-1; D gene unclear. V lost 1 base and J 0 bases, leaving 3 bases between the germline ends. The CDR3 is 13 residues long. Germline loops: CDR1 SGHTA, CDR2 FQGNSA. The CDR3 is CASSLVLNTEAFF. The CDR3 DNA sequence: TGTGCCAGCAGCTTAGTGCTGAACACTGAAGCTTTCTTT.

The chain couples TRBV11-3 to TRBJ1-1; 9 bases agree with TRBD1. J lost 2 bases, V lost 5 bases, and 6 bases had no gene match. The CDR3 loop spans 15 amino acids. Germline V gene lookup returns CDR1 SGHNT and CDR2 YENEEA. CDR3 sequence reads: CASSPRTGVNTEAFF. The CDR3 bases are TGTGCCAGCAGCCCGCGGACAGGGGTCAACACTGAAGCTTTCTTT.

The V call is TRBV28, the J call TRBJ1-3; D possibly corresponds to TRBD1 (6 bases). V was clipped by 2 bases and J by 3 bases, with 17 bases between them. The V gene's germline CDR1 is MDHEN and CDR2 SYDVKM. The CDR3 length is 17 residues. This CDR3 reads CASSLIPTGTGGNTIYF. In DNA form, the CDR3 reads TGTGCCAGCAGTTTAATTCCCACAGGGACGGGTGGAAACACCATATATTTT.

The chain employs TRBV6-5 and TRBJ2-7, with TRBD1 matching 11 bases. CDR3 length equals 15 residues. CDR1 MNHEY and CDR2 SVGAGI come from the germline V gene. The J segment lost 4 bases and the V segment lost 4 bases, leaving 6 bases of the junction unmatched. CDR3 DNA: TGTGCCAGCAGTTCCTTGGGACAGGGGGAATACGAGCAGTACTTC. This gives the protein CASSSLGQGEYEQYF.

V and J are TRBV19 and TRBJ1-1; 10 nucleotides match TRBD1. V shed 5 bases and J 6 bases; nucleotides not matched to a gene: 9. The CDR3 is 15 residues long. Germline CDR1 is LNHDA and CDR2 is SQIVND (reference sequence). The chain's CDR3 is CASSPRQGALAEAFF. The DNA for the CDR3 is TGTGCCAGTAGTCCGCGACAGGGGGCGCTTGCTGAAGCTTTCTTT.

This sequence joins TRBV2 and TRBJ1-5, with TRBD1 matching over 10 bases. In germline, CDR1 is SNHLY, CDR2 FYNNEI. The CDR3 is 14 residues long. V trimming: 4 bases; J trimming: 5 bases; junction bases outside the gene matches: 2. CDR3 residues: CASSGQGAYQPQHF. The CDR3 nucleotides are TGTGCCAGCAGTGGACAGGGGGCGTATCAGCCCCAGCATTTT.

This sequence joins TRBV18 and TRBJ1-4, with TRBD1 identical over 9 bases. CDR3 length equals 14 residues. Trimming removed 6 bases from V and 8 bases from J; junction bases left unmatched: 7. Germline V gene lookup returns CDR1 KGHSH and CDR2 LQKENI. The CDR3 loop is CASSPGQGGEKLFF. The CDR3 nucleotides are TGTGCCAGCTCTCCGGGACAGGGAGGCGAAAAACTGTTTTTT.

The chain has TRBV27 and TRBJ2-5; D is tentatively TRBD1 or TRBD2 (5 bases each). There are 15 residues in the CDR3. The ends were cut back, 4 bases at V and 3 bases at J, with 15 bases in the middle. The germline gives CDR1 MNHEY, CDR2 SMNVEV (reference sequence). CDR3: CASSSRGPGKETQYF. In DNA, the CDR3 is TGTGCCAGCAGTTCCCGGGGACCGGGAAAAGAGACCCAGTACTTC.

This chain connects TRBV19 to TRBJ2-7; 10 bases agree with TRBD1. Germline CDR1 reads LNHDA; CDR2 reads SQIVND (reference sequence). V lost 6 bases and J lost 4; bases outside the gene matches: 12. The CDR3 sequence is 16 residues long. The CDR3 protein is CASSAFDRGRTYEQYF. The DNA for the CDR3 is TGTGCCAGTAGCGCCTTCGACAGGGGGCGAACTTACGAGCAGTACTTC.

V and J are TRBV30 and TRBJ1-2; D may be TRBD1 (6 bases). Germline CDR1 is GTSNPN and CDR2 is SVGIG (reference sequence). The CDR3 has 13 amino acids. V was pared by 2 bases and J by 6 bases, with 13 bases between. In DNA form, the CDR3 reads TGTGCCTGGAGTTTCGCTCGGACAGATGGCTACACCTTC. It yields the protein CAWSFARTDGYTF. Filled out from reference TRBV30 and TRBJ1-2, the complete variable domain reads SQTIHQWPATLVQPVGSPLSLECTVEGTSNPNLYWYRQAAGRGLQLLFYSVGIGQISSEVPQNLSASRPQDRQFILSSKKLLLSDSGFYLCAWSFARTDGYTFGSGTRLTVV.

This chain connects TRBV6-5 to TRBJ2-7, with TRBD1 as a possible D gene (5 bases). Germline-derived CDR1 and CDR2 are MNHEY and SVGAGI. The CDR3 is 16 residues long. The V and J ends lost 2 bases and 0 bases respectively, with 14 bases between them. CDR3 protein: CASSYGDSRGSYEQYF. CDR3 sequence (DNA): TGTGCCAGCAGTTACGGTGACAGCCGAGGCTCCTACGAGCAGTACTTC.

J is TRBJ1-2 and V is TRBV6-2 or TRBV6-3, with D tentatively TRBD1 (5 bases). Germline V CDR1 and CDR2: MNHEY, SVGEGT. The CDR3 runs 14 residues. Trimming shortened V by 5 bases and J by 3 bases, and 13 bases separated the two germline ends. CDR3 in amino acids: CASSRDGPHYGYTF. In nucleotides, the CDR3 is TGTGCCAGCAGTCGGGACGGTCCTCACTATGGCTACACCTTC.

The V and J genes are TRBV29-1 and TRBJ1-1, with no clear D. The CDR3 is made up of 11 amino acids. CDR1 is SQVTM and CDR2 is ANQGSEA in the germline V gene. The germline V and J ends were trimmed by 6 bases and 5 bases, with 10 bases remaining between them. The CDR3 nucleotides read TGCAGCGTGCCAGGCGGGACTGAAGCTTTCTTT. Translating it yields CSVPGGTEAFF.

This chain joins TRBV7-3 and TRBJ2-1; either TRBD1 or TRBD2 may fit D (5 bases each). V was cut by 3 bases and J by 7 bases, with 10 bases left in between. Germline V gene sequence: CDR1 SGHTA, CDR2 FQGTGA. This CDR3 spans 13 amino acids. The CDR3 DNA reads TGTGCCAGCAGCTTGGGGACGGAAAATGAGCAGTTCTTC. Protein product: CASSLGTENEQFF.

The V and J genes are TRBV15 and TRBJ2-3; maybe TRBD2 (5 bases). The CDR3 contains 15 residues. CDR1 and CDR2 (germline): LNHNV, YYDKDF (reference sequence). Trimming took off 2 bases at V and 4 bases at J, with 13 bases between the two ends. The CDR3, as DNA: TGTGCCACCAGCAGACCGCCGGGAAACCCAGATACGCAGTATTTT. Translating it yields CATSRPPGNPDTQYF.

V and J are TRBV28 and TRBJ1-5, with D maybe TRBD1 (5 bases). Trimming stripped 6 bases from V and 3 bases from J, with 15 bases between. From germline, CDR1 is MDHEN and CDR2 SYDVKM. The CDR3 extends over 15 amino acids. Written as DNA, the CDR3 is TGTGCCAGCAGGGTATTACGGGGCGTCAATCAGCCCCAGCATTTT. Its protein is CASRVLRGVNQPQHF. The full variable domain, rest sourced from reference TRBV28 and TRBJ1-5, is DVKVTQSSRYLVKRTGEKVFLECVQDMDHENMFWYRQDPGLGLRLIYFSYDVKMKEKGDIPEGYSVSREKKERFSLILESASTNQTSMYLCASRVLRGVNQPQHFGDGTRLSIL.